The 8 T cell receptor beta chains in this list originate from one sample, sequenced in a study of tumor-infiltrating lymphocytes in primary liver carcinoma. Unsorted whole blood supplied the blood RNA, and germline DNA was isolated too. With around 490 ng total RNA as template and a constant-region primer, TCR beta cDNA was made. Amplification in three nested multiplex PCR rounds with slightly modified ARM-PCR gave rise to TCR beta libraries. PCR rounds one and two used TRBV1-TRBV30 forward primers with a C-beta reverse primer for about 9 cycles each. TCRdb re-derived calls from the multiplex PCR reads in MiXCR, one entry per CDR3 protein. The top ten clones hold roughly 8.6% of a sample with approximately 310,000 distinct CDR3 sequences, less than 75% of them seen once. Input material: peripheral blood. The receptors stem from a man aged 35-49 years with primary liver carcinoma and hepatitis B virus infection.

A note on this clonotype: A clone one base away is much larger, so this may be a read error. Since the CDR3 does not end with the conserved phenylalanine or tryptophan, this likely comes from a read error. The chain uses TRBV14 and TRBJ2-3; D gene ambiguous. Trimming pared 1 base from V and 10 bases from J, leaving 12 bases between. The CDR3 extends over 13 amino acids. Germline V lookup: CDR1 SGHDN, CDR2 FVKESK. CDR3 sequence: CASSQVGSVPQYL. The CDR3 DNA follows: TGTGCCAGCAGCCAAGTTGGGTCTGTCCCGCAGTATCTT.

This clonotype was seen once. A clone one base away is much larger, so this may be a read error. The V gene is TRBV6-2 or TRBV6-3, the J gene TRBJ1-4, with D unclear. CDR3 size: 11 residues. Germline-derived CDR1 and CDR2 are MNHEY and SVGEGT. The DNA of the CDR3 is TGTGCCAGCATTTACGACTTACGACTGTTTTTT. The encoded protein is CASIYDLRLFF.

The genes are TRBV28 and TRBJ2-1; D is unclear. Germline V lookup: CDR1 MDHEN, CDR2 SYDVKM. V dropped 9 bases and J dropped 0 bases, with 12 bases sitting between them. The CDR3 loop spans 14 amino acids. CDR3 in DNA: TGTGCCAGTCGGGCGGAGAGCTCCTACAATGAGCAGTTCTTC. Amino acid sequence: CASRAESSYNEQFF.

The chain joins TRBV7-8 to TRBJ2-3; the match to TRBD1 covers 7 bases. The CDR3 covers 14 residues. Germline values: CDR1 SGHVS, CDR2 FQNEAQ. Trimming at V came to 5 bases and at J to 0 bases, leaving 2 bases not matched to a gene. Written as DNA, the CDR3 is TGTGCCAGCAGCCAGACAGGGAGCACAGATACGCAGTATTTT. It codes for CASSQTGSTDTQYF.

The chain combines TRBV6-2 or TRBV6-3 with TRBJ1-2, with D perhaps TRBD1 (5 bases). The length of the CDR3 is 15 residues. V lost 7 bases, J lost 6 bases, and 21 bases lay in between. CDR1 and CDR2 (germline): MNHEY, SVGEGT. DNA for the CDR3: TGTGCCAGCAATCAGAGCCCTAGGGGATTCAATGGCTACACCTTC. Protein: CASNQSPRGFNGYTF.

This clonotype appeared many times. The chain carries TRBV11-2 and TRBJ1-5; D is ambiguous. The CDR3 runs to 16 residues. Trimming took off 5 bases at V and 4 bases at J, with 18 bases between the two ends. Germline assignment: CDR1 SGHAT and CDR2 FQNNGV. The CDR3 spells CASSRGGTGWNQPQHF. CDR3 nucleotide sequence: TGTGCCAGCAGCCGGGGAGGTACGGGTTGGAATCAGCCCCAGCATTTT. The variable domain in full, completed from reference TRBV11-2 and TRBJ1-5, reads EAGVAQSPRYKIIEKRQSVAFWCNPISGHATLYWYQQILGQGPKLLIQFQNNGVVDDSQLPKDRFSAERLKGVDSTLKIQPAKLEDSAVYLCASSRGGTGWNQPQHFGDGTRLSIL.

Points on this clonotype: An end of the junction does not agree with germline; a read error may underlie this. CDR3 region: CASSTRDSWSYEQYF. The CDR3 DNA follows: TGTGCAAGCAGCACGAGGGACAGCTGGTCCTACGAGCAGTACTTC. J is TRBJ2-7 and V is TRBV9, with 7 nucleotides matching TRBD1. The germline CDR1 and CDR2 sequences are SGDLS and YYNGEE. The CDR3 has 15 residues.

This clonotype was observed a single time. The CDR3 region has the DNA TGTGCCGGTAGCTTAGATAGGGTGCGGGAGACCCAGTACTTC. Protein: CAGSLDRVRETQYF. V is TRBV11-2 and J is TRBJ2-5; D is ambiguous. Trimming removed 11 bases from V and 5 bases from J, with 21 bases in between. The germline gives CDR1 SGHAT, CDR2 FQNNGV. This CDR3 comprises 14 residues. Full variable domain (missing parts from reference TRBV11-2 and TRBJ2-5): EAGVAQSPRYKIIEKRQSVAFWCNPISGHATLYWYQQILGQGPKLLIQFQNNGVVDDSQLPKDRFSAERLKGVDSTLKIQPAKLEDSAVYLCAGSLDRVRETQYFGPGTRLLVL.